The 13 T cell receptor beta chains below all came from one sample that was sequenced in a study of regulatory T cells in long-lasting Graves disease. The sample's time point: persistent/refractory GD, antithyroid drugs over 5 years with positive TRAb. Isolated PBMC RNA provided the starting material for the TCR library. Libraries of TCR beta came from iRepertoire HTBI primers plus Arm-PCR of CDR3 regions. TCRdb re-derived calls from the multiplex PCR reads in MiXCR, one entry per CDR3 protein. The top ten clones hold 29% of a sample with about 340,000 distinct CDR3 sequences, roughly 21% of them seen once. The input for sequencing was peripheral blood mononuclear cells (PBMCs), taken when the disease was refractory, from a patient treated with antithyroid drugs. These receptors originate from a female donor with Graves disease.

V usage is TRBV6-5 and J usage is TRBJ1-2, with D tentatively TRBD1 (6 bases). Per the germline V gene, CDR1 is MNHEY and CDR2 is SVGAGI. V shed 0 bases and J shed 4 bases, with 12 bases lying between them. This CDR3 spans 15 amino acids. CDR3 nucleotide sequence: TGTGCCAGCAGTTACTCGACGGGGGCCCTCTATGGCTACACCTTC. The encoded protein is CASSYSTGALYGYTF.

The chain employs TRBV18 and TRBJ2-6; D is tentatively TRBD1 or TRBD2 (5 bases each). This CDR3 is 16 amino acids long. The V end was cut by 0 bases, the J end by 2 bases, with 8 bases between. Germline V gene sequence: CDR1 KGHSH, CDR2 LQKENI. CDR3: CASSPPGRTGANVLTF. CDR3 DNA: TGTGCCAGCTCACCACCGGGACGTACTGGGGCCAACGTCCTGACTTTC.

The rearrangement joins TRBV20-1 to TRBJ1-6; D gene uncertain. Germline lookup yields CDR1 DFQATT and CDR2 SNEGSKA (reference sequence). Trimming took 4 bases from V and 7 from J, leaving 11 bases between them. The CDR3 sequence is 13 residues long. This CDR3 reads CSAKGDSNSPLHF. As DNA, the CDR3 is TGCAGTGCTAAAGGAGATTCAAATTCACCCCTCCACTTT.

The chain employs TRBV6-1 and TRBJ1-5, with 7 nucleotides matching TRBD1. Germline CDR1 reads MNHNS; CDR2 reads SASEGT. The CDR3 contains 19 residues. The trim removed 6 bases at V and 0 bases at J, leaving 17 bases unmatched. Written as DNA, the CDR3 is TGTGCCAGCAGCCCCAGGGGGGTCCGGGGCGCAGATAGCAATCAGCCCCAGCATTTT. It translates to CASSPRGVRGADSNQPQHF.

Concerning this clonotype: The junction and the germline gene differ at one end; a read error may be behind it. The chain's CDR3 is CASSLMGGGTGELSF. The DNA of the CDR3 is TGTGCCAGCAGTTTAATGGGGGGCGGCACCGGGGAGCTGTCTTTT. This sequence joins TRBV12-3 or TRBV12-4 and TRBJ2-2; perhaps D is TRBD1 or TRBD2 (6 bases each). This CDR3 has 15 amino acids.

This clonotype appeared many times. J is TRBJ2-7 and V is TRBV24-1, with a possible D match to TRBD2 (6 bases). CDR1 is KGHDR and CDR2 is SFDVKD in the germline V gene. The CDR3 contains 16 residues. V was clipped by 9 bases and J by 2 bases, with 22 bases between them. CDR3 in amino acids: CATFRGSGYGTYEQYF. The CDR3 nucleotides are TGTGCCACCTTCCGGGGGAGCGGTTATGGGACCTACGAGCAGTACTTC.

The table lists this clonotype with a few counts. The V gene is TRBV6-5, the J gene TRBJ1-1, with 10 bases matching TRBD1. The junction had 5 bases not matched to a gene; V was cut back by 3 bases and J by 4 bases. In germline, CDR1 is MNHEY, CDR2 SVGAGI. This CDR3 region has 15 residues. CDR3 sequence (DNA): TGTGCCAGCAGTTATTTGGGACAGGGGTTCACTGAAGCTTTCTTT. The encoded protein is CASSYLGQGFTEAFF.

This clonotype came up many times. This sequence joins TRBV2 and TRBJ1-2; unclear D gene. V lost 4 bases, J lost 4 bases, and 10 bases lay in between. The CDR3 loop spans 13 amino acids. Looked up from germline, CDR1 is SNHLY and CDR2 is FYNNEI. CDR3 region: CASSGLPPYGYTF. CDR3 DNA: TGTGCCAGCAGTGGACTTCCTCCCTATGGCTACACCTTC.

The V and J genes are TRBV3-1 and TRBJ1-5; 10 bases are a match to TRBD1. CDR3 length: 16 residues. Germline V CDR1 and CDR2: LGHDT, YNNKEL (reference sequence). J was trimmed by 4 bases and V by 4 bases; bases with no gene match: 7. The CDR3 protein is CASSLKGQGYNQPQHF. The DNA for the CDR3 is TGTGCCAGCAGCCTCAAGGGACAGGGGTATAATCAGCCCCAGCATTTT.

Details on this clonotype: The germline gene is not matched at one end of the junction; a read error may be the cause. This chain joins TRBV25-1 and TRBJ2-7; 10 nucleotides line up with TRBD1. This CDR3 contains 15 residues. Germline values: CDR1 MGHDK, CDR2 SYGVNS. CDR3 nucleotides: TGTGCCAGCACTGAATCCGGGACAGGGGTCTACGAGCAGTACTTC. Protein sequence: CASTESGTGVYEQYF.

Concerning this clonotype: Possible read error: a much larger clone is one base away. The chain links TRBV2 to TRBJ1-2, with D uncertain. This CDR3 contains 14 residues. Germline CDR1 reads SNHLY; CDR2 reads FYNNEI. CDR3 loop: CASSTKTLAYGDTF. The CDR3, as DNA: TGTGCCAGCAGCACTAAGACATTAGCGTATGGCGACACCTTC.

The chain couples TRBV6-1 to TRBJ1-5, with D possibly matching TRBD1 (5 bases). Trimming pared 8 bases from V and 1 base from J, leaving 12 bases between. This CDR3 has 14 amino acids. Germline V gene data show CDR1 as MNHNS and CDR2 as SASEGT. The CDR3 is CASRPGGSNQPQHF. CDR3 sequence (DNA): TGTGCCAGCCGGCCGGGGGGGAGCAATCAGCCCCAGCATTTT.

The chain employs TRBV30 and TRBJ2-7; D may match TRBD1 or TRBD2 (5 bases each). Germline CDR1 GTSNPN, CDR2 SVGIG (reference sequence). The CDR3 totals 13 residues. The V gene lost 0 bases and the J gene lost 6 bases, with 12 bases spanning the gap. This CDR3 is CAWSVGTPIEQYF. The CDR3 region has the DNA TGTGCCTGGAGTGTTGGGACGCCAATCGAGCAGTACTTC.